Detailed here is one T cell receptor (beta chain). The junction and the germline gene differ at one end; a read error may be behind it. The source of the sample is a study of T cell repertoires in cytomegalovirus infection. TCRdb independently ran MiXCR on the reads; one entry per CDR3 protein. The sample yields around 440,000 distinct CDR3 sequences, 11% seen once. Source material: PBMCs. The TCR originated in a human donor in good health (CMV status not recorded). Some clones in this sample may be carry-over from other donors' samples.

The CDR3 DNA reads as TGCAGTGCTAGAGTAGGCGGGGGTAGAGAGGCCCAGTACTTC. Translation: CSARVGGGREAQYF. The rearrangement joins TRBV20-1 to TRBJ2-5, with 7 bases aligning to TRBD2. The CDR3 runs to 14 residues. Germline V gives CDR1 DFQATT, CDR2 SNEGSKA (reference sequence).